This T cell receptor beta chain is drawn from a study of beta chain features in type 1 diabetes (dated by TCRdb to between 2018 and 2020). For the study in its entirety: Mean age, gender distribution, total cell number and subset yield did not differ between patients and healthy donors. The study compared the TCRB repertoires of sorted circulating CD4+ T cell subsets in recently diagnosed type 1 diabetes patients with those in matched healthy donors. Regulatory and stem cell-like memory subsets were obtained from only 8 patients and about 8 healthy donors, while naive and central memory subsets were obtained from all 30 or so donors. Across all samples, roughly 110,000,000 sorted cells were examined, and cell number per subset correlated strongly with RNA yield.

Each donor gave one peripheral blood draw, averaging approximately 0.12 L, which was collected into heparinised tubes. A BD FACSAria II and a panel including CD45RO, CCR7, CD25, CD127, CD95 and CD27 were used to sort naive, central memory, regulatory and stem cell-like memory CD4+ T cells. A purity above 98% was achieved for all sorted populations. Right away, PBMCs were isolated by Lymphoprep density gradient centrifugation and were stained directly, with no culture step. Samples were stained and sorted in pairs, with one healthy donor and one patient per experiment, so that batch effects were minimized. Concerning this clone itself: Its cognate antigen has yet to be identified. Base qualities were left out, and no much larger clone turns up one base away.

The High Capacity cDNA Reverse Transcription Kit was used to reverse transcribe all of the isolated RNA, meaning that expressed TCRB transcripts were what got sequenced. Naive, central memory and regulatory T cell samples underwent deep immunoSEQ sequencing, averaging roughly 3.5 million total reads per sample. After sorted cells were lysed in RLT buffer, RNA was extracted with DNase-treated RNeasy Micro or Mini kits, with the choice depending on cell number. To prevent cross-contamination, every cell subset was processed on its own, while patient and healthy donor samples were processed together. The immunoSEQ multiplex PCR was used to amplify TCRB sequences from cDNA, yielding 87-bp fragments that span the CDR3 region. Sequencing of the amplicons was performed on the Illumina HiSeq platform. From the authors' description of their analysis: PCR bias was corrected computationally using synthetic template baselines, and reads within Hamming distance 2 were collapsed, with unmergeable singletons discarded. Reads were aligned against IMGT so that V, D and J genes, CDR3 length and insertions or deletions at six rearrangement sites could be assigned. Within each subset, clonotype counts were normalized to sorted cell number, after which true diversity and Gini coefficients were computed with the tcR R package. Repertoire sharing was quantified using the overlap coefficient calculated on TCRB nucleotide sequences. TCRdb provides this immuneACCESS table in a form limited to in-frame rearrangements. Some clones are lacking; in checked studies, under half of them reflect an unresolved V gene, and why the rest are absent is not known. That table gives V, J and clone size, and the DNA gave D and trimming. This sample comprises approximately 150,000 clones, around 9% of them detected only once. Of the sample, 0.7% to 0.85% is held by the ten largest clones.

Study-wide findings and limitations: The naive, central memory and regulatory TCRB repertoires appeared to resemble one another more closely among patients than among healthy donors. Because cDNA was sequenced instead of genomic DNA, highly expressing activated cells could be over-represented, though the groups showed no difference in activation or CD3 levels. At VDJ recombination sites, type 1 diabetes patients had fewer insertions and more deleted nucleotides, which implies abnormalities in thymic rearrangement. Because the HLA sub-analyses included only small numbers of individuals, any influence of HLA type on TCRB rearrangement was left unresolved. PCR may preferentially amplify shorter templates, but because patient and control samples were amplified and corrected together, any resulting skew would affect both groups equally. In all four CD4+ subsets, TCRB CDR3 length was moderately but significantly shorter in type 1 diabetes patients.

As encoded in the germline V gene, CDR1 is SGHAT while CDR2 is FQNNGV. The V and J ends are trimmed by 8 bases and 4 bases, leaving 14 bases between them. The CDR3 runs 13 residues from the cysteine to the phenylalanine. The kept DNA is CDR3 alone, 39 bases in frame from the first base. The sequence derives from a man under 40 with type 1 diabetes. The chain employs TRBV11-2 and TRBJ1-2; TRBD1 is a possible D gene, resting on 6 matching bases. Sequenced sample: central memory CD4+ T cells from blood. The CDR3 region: CASSRGALYGYTF. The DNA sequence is TGTGCCAGCTCCCGGGGGGCCCTCTATGGCTACACCTTC. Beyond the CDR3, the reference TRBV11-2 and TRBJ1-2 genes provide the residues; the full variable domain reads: EAGVAQSPRYKIIEKRQSVAFWCNPISGHATLYWYQQILGQGPKLLIQFQNNGVVDDSQLPKDRFSAERLKGVDSTLKIQPAKLEDSAVYLCASSRGALYGYTFGSGTRLTVV.